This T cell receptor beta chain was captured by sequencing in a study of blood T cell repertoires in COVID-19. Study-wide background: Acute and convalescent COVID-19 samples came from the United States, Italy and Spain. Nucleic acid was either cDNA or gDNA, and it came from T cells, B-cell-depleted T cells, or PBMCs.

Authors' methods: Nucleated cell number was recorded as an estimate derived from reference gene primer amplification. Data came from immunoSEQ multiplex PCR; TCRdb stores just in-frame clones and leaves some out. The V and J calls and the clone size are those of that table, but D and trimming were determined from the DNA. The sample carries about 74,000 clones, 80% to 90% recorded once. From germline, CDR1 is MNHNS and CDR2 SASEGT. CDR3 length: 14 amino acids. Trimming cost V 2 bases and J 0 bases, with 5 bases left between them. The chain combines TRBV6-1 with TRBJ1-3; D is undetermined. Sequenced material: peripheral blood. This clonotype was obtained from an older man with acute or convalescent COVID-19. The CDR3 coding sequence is TGTGCCAGCAGTGAACTCAGCTCTGGAAACACCATATATTTT. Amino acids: CASSELSSGNTIYF.